A single sample is the source of the 10 T cell receptor beta chains below, sequenced in a study of blood T cell repertoires in COVID-19 (dated by TCRdb to the early 2020s). Library generation was performed with the immunoSEQ multiplex PCR assay. TCRdb holds this immuneACCESS table with in-frame rearrangements only. Some clones are missing; in checked studies, unresolved V genes explain under half, and the rest has no known cause. The sample table contains roughly 160,000 clones; only one count was recorded for approximately 79% of them. The top ten constitute approximately 3% of the sample. Sequencing was done on a sample of peripheral blood. The receptors here all came from a woman over 75 with acute or convalescent COVID-19.

This CDR3 reads CAISETQATGTYGYTF. CDR3 nucleotide sequence: TGTGCCATCAGTGAGACCCAAGCAACAGGGACCTATGGCTACACCTTC. This chain uses TRBV10-3 with TRBJ1-2, with D maybe TRBD1 (6 bases). V was trimmed by 2 bases and J by 4 bases, leaving 17 bases between them. The CDR3 is made up of 16 amino acids. The germline gives CDR1 ENHRY, CDR2 SYGVKD.

The chain carries TRBV5-4 and TRBJ2-3; 7 positions match TRBD2. CDR3 length: 15 residues. V shed 3 bases and J 3 bases; nucleotides not matched to a gene: 7. Germline V gene lookup returns CDR1 SGHNT and CDR2 YYREEE (reference sequence). CDR3 nucleotides: TGTGCCAGCAGCTCTAGACTAGCTTTGACAGATACGCAGTATTTT. Translation gives CASSSRLALTDTQYF.

The CDR3 DNA reads TGTGCCAGCAGTCGGACAGGGACCTACGAGCAGTACTTC. Amino acids: CASSRTGTYEQYF. The J gene is TRBJ2-7, the V gene TRBV6-2 or TRBV6-3, with 8 bases fitting TRBD1. The CDR3 consists of 13 residues. J was trimmed by 2 bases and V by 5 bases; bases with no gene match: 2. The germline V gene encodes CDR1 MNHEY and CDR2 SVGEGT.

This rearrangement joins TRBV5-1 to TRBJ2-5, with a tentative D call TRBD1 (5 bases). Trimming removed 5 bases from V and 5 bases from J, with 13 bases in between. The length of the CDR3 is 13 residues. CDR1 is SGHRS, CDR2 YFSETQ, per germline. The CDR3 reads CASRMDIGETQYF. CDR3 DNA: TGCGCCAGCAGAATGGACATAGGCGAGACCCAGTACTTC.

The rearrangement joins TRBV20-1 to TRBJ2-1, with 8 nucleotides matching TRBD2. Germline lookup yields CDR1 DFQATT and CDR2 SNEGSKA (reference sequence). CDR3 length: 14 amino acids. Trimming took 3 bases from V and 7 from J; bases not matched to a gene: 8. The CDR3 protein is CSASSPGLVNEQFF. DNA of the CDR3: TGCAGTGCTAGTTCTCCGGGACTAGTAAATGAGCAGTTCTTC.

This clone has a handful of counts. The chain uses TRBV11-2 and TRBJ2-2; the match to TRBD1 covers 8 bases. The CDR3 spans 15 residues. J lost 7 bases, V lost 4 bases, and 8 bases had no gene match. The germline CDR1 and CDR2 sequences are SGHAT and FQNNGV. In DNA, the CDR3 is TGTGCCAGCAGCTCAACCAGGGGGCGAGTCGGGGAGCTGTTTTTT. This gives the protein CASSSTRGRVGELFF.

The chain is built from TRBV10-1 and TRBJ2-5; 8 bases fit TRBD1. With V trimmed by 4 bases and J by 5 bases, 6 bases remained unmatched. This CDR3 has 14 amino acids. From germline, CDR1 is WNHNN and CDR2 SYGVQD (reference sequence). The CDR3 DNA reads as TGCGCCAGCAGTGGGTCAGGGGGCTTCGAGACCCAGTACTTC. Protein sequence: CASSGSGGFETQYF.

The rearrangement joins TRBV15 to TRBJ2-1, with D unclear. The CDR3 is 15 amino acids. Germline V gene lookup returns CDR1 LNHNV and CDR2 YYDKDF (reference sequence). Deletions cut 7 bases from V and 10 bases from J, with 23 bases between. Here the CDR3 reads CATKSTLGNVLEQFF. CDR3 DNA: TGTGCCACCAAGTCTACCCTGGGCAATGTTTTAGAGCAGTTCTTC.

This clone has a count of ten or more. The V and J genes are TRBV4-3 and TRBJ2-2, with unresolved D. Germline lookup yields CDR1 LGHNA and CDR2 YSLEER. The CDR3 loop spans 16 amino acids. Trimming removed 1 base from V and 0 bases from J, with 9 bases in between. The CDR3 region is CASSQATPANTGELFF. The CDR3 DNA follows: TGCGCCAGCAGCCAAGCAACACCCGCGAACACCGGGGAGCTGTTTTTT.

This clone was recorded a few times. The J gene is TRBJ1-5, the V gene TRBV6-5, with 8 bases that match TRBD1. This CDR3 comprises 14 residues. The V gene end was trimmed by 5 bases and the J gene end by 3 bases; junction bases not matched to a gene: 3. Germline assignment: CDR1 MNHEY and CDR2 SVGAGI. The CDR3 region is CASSPTGVNQPQHF. CDR3 in DNA: TGTGCCAGCAGTCCGACAGGGGTCAATCAGCCCCAGCATTTT.